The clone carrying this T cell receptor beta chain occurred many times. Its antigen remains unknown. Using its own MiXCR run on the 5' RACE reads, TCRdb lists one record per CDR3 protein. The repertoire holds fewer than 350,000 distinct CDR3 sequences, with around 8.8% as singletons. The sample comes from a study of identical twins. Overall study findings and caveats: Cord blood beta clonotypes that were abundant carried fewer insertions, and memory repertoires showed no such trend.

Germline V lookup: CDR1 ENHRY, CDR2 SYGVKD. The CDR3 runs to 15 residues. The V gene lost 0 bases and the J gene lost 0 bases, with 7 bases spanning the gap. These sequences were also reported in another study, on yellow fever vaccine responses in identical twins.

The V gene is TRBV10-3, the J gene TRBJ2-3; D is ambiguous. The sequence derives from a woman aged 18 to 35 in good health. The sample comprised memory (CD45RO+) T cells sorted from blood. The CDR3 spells CAISESSPSTDTQYF. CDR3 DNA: TGTGCCATCAGTGAGTCGAGTCCTAGCACAGATACGCAGTATTTT.